This T cell receptor beta chain is drawn from a study of cytomegalovirus exposure and HLA in healthy donors. V shed 0 bases and J shed 1 base, with 21 bases lying between them. Germline-derived CDR1 and CDR2 are LGHNA and YNFKEQ. The CDR3 has 19 residues. Both 60 Vbeta primers and 13 Jbeta primers went into the PCR. In the source study's methods: The authors later counted about 80 million unique TCR beta chains, 8.5 million to 13 million of them shared. Sequenced by immunoSEQ multiplex PCR; TCRdb stores in-frame clones only, minus some. For V, J and clone size, that table is used; D and trimming come from the DNA. The sample has fewer than 200,000 clones, about 80% seen once.

The chain combines TRBV4-2 with TRBJ2-5; D is perhaps TRBD2 (5 bases). Sequenced input: PBMCs. This TCR derives from a man between 18 and 35 years old in good health and CMV-seropositive. The CDR3 nucleotides are TGTGCCAGCAGCCAAGATCGAGGACGCGGGCAAGAGGCCCAAGAGACCCAGTACTTC. Amino acids: CASSQDRGRGQEAQETQYF.